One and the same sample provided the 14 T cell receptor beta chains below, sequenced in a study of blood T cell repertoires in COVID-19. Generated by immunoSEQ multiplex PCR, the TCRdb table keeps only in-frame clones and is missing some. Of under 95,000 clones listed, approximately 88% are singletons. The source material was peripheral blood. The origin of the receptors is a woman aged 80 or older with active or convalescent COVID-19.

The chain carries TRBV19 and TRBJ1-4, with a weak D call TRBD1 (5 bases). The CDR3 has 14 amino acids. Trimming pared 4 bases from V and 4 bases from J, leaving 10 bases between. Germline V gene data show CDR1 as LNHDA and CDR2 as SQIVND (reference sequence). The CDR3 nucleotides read TGTGCCAGTAGTAGTGGACACCGTAATGAAAAACTGTTTTTT. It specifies CASSSGHRNEKLFF.

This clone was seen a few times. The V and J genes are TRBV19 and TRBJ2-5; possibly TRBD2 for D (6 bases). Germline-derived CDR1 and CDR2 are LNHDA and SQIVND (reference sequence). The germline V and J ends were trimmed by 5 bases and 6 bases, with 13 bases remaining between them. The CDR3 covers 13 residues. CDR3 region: CASSYGSGQTQYF. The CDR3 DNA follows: TGTGCCAGTAGTTACGGGAGCGGGCAGACCCAGTACTTC.

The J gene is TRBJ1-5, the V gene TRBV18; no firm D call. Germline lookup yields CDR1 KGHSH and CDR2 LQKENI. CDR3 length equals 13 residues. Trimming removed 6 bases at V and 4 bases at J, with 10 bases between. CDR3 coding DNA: TGTGCCAGCTCGTCGGGATTGAATCAGCCCCAGCATTTT. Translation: CASSSGLNQPQHF.

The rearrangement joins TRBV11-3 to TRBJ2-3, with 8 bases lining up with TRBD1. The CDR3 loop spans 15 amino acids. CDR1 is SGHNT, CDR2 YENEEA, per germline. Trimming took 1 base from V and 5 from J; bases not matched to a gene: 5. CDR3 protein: CASSLGTGHIDTQYF. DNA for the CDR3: TGTGCCAGCAGCTTAGGGACAGGGCATATAGATACGCAGTATTTT.

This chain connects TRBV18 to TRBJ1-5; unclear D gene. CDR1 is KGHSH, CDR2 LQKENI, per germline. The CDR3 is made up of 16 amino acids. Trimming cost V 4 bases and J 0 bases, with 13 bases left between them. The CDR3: CASSLYGEISNQPQHF. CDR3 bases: TGTGCCAGCTCACTTTACGGTGAGATTAGCAATCAGCCCCAGCATTTT.

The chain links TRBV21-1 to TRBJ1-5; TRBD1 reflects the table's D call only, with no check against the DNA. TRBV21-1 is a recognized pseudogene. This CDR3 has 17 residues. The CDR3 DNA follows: TGTGCCAGCAGCAAAGCGCTGAAACAGTGCTACAATCAGCCCCAGCATTTT. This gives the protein CASSKALKQCYNQPQHF.

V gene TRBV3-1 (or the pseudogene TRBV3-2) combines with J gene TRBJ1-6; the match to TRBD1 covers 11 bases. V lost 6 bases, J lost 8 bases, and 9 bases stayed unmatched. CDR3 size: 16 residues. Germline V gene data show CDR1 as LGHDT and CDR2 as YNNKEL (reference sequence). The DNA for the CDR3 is TGTGCCAGCAGGCGCTCGGGACAGGGGGGGGATTCACCCCTCCACTTT. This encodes CASRRSGQGGDSPLHF.

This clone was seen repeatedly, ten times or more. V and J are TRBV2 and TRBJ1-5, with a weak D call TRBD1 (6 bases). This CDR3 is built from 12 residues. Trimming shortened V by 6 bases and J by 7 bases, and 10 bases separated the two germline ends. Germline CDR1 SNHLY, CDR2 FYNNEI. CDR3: CASRRGGQPQHF. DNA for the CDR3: TGTGCCAGCAGGAGGGGGGGGCAGCCCCAGCATTTT.

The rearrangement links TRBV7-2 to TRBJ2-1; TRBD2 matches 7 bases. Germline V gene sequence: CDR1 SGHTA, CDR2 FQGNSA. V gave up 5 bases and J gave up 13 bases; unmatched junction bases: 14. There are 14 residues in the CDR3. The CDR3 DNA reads TGTGCCAGCAGCGCCGATCCTAGCGGTGTTTTACAGTTCTTC. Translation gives CASSADPSGVLQFF. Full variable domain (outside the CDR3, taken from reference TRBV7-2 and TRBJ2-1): GAGVSQSPSNKVTEKGKDVELRCDPISGHTALYWYRQSLGQGLEFLIYFQGNSAPDKSGLPSDRFSAERTGGSVSTLTIQRTQQEDSAVYLCASSADPSGVLQFFGPGTRLTVL.

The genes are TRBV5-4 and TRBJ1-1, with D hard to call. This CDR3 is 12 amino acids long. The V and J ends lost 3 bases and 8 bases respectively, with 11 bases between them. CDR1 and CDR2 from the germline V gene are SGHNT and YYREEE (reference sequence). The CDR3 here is CASSSSRSEAFF. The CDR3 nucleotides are TGTGCCAGCAGCTCGTCACGGTCAGAAGCTTTCTTT.

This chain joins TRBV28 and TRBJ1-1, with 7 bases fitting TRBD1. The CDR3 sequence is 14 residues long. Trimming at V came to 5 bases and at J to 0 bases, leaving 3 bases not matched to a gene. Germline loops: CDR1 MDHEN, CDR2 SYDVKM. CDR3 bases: TGTGCCAGCAGTCGGGACAGCATGAACACTGAAGCTTTCTTT. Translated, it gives CASSRDSMNTEAFF.

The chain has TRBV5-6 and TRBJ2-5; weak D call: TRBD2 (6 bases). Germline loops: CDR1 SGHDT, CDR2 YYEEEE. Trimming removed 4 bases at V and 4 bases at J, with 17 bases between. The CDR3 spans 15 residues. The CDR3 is CASSRMDYTIETQYF. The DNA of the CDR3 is TGTGCCAGCAGCCGGATGGACTACACCATAGAGACCCAGTACTTC.

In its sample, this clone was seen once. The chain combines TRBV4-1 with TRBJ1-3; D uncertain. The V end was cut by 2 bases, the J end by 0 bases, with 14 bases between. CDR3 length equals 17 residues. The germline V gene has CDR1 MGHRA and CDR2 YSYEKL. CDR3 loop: CASSQTVVRGSGNTIYF. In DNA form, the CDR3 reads TGCGCCAGCAGCCAAACTGTGGTCCGGGGCTCTGGAAACACCATATATTTT.

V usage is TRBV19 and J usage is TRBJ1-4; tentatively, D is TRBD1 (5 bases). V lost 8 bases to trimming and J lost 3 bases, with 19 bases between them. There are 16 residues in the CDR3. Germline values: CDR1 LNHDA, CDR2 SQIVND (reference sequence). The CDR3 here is CASASGSTAANEKLFF. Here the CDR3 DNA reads TGTGCCAGTGCCTCAGGGTCCACGGCGGCTAATGAAAAACTGTTTTTT.